This T cell receptor (beta chain) was sequenced during a study of cytomegalovirus exposure and HLA in healthy donors. The study's findings and limits: The authors excluded some V segments, including TRBV6-2 and TRBV6-3, as indistinguishable. There were around 160 TCR beta chains listed as cytomegalovirus-associated.

Germline CDR1 SGHVS, CDR2 FQNEAQ. The length of the CDR3 is 17 residues. V dropped 5 bases and J dropped 0 bases, with 17 bases sitting between them. A note on this clone: Its antigen remains unknown.

Researchers ran the PCR with 60 Vbeta and 13 Jbeta primers. Using immunoSEQ multiplex PCR, the repertoire was profiled, and TCRdb retains in-frame clones only, with some absent. Of approximately 100,000 clones in the sample, 75% were seen once. Sequencing was carried out using PBMCs. This sequence originates from a man aged 50 to 60 in good health and CMV-seronegative. J is TRBJ2-1 and V is TRBV7-8; a weak D match, TRBD2 (5 bases). The CDR3 region has the DNA TGTGCCAGCAGCCTAGTGATTCGGGGTAGCTCCTACAATGAGCAGTTCTTC. Protein product: CASSLVIRGSSYNEQFF.